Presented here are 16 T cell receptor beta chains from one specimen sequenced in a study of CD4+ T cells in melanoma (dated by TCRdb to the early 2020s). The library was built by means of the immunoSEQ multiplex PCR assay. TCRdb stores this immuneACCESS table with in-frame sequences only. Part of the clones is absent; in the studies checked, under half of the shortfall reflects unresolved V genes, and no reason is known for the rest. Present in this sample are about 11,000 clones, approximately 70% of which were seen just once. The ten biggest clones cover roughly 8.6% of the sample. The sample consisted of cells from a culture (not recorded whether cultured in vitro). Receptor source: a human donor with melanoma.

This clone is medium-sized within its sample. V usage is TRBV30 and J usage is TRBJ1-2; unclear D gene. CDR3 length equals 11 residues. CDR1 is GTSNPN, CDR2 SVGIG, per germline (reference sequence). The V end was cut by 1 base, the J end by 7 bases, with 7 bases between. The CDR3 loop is CAWSAYSGYTF. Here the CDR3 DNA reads TGTGCCTGGAGTGCTTACAGTGGCTACACCTTC.

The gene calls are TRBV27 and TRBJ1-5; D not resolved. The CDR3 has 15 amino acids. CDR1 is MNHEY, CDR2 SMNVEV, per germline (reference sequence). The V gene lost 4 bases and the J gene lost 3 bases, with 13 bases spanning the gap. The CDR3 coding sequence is TGTGCCAGCAGTTCGGGCGCAGTTAACAATCAGCCCCAGCATTTT. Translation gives CASSSGAVNNQPQHF.

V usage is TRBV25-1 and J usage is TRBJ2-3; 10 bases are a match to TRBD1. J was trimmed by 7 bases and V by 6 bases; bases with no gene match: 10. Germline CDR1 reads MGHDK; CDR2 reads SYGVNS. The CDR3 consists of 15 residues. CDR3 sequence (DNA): TGTGCCAGCAGGAAGCGGGGACAGGGGATTCATACGCAGTATTTT. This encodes CASRKRGQGIHTQYF.

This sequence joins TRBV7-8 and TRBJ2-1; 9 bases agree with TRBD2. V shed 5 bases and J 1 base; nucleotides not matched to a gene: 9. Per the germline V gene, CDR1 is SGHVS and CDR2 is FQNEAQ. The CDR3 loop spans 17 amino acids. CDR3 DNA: TGTGCCAGCAGCACCCGGATTAGCGGGGGTTCCTACAATGAGCAGTTCTTC. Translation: CASSTRISGGSYNEQFF.

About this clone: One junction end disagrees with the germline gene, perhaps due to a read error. The CDR3 spells CASSPLERGRGVNTEAFF. CDR3 in DNA: TGTGCCAGCTCACCATTGGAAAGGGGTCGCGGGGTGAACACCGAAGCTTTCTTT. The gene calls are TRBV18 and TRBJ1-1, with a weak D call TRBD1 (5 bases). Per germline, CDR1 KGHSH and CDR2 LQKENI. The CDR3 is 18 amino acids.

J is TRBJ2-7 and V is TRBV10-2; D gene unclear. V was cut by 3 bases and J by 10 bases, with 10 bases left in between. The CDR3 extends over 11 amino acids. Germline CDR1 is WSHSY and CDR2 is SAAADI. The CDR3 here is CASSDGQPQYF. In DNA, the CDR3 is TGCGCCAGCAGTGATGGGCAACCTCAGTACTTC.

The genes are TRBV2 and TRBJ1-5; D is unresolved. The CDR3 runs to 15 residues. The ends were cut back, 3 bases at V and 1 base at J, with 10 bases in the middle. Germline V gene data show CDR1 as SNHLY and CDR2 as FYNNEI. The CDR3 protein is CASSDEGLSNQPQHF. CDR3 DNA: TGTGCCAGCAGTGATGAGGGTTTGAGCAATCAGCCCCAGCATTTT.

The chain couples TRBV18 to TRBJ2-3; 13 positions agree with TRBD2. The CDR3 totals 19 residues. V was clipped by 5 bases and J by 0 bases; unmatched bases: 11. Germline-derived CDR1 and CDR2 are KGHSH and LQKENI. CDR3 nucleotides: TGTGCCAGCTCATCTTTACCGGGACTAGCGGGGTCTAGCACAGATACGCAGTATTTT. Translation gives CASSSLPGLAGSSTDTQYF.

The CDR3 coding sequence is TGCGCCAGCAGCTCTGGACTAGCTGATGAGCAGTTCTTC. Amino acids: CASSSGLADEQFF. This chain connects TRBV5-1 to TRBJ2-1, with TRBD2 matching over 8 bases. The CDR3 runs 13 residues. CDR1 is SGHRS, CDR2 YFSETQ, per germline. The V gene end was trimmed by 3 bases and the J gene end by 8 bases; junction bases not matched to a gene: 4.

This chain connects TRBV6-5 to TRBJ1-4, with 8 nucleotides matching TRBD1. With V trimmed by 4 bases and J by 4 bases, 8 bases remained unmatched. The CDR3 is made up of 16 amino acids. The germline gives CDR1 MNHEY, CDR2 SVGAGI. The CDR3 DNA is TGTGCCAGCAGTTCTAGACAGGGGCGACTTAATGAAAAACTGTTTTTT. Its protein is CASSSRQGRLNEKLFF.

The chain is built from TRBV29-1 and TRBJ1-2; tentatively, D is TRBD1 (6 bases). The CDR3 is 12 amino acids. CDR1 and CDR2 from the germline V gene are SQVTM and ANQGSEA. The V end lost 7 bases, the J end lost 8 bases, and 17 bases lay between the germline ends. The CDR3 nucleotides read TGCAGCGCCCTCGGGGGGGGGCTCGGCTACACCTTC. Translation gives CSALGGGLGYTF. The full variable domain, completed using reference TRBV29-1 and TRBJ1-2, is SAVISQKPSRDICQRGTSLTIQCQVDSQVTMMFWYRQQPGQSLTLIATANQGSEATYESGFVIDKFPISRPNLTFSTLTVSNMSPEDSSIYLCSALGGGLGYTFGSGTRLTVV.

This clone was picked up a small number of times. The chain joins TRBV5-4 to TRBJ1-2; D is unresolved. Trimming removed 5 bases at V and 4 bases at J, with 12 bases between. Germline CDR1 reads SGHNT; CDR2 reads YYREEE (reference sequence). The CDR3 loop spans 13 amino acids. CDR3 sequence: CASSMATGYGYTF. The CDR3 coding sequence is TGTGCCAGCAGTATGGCGACGGGCTATGGCTACACCTTC. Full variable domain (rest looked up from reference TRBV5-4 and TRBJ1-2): ETGVTQSPTHLIKTRGQQVTLRCSSQSGHNTVSWYQQALGQGPQFIFQYYREEENGRGNFPPRFSGLQFPNYSSELNVNALELDDSALYLCASSMATGYGYTFGSGTRLTVV.

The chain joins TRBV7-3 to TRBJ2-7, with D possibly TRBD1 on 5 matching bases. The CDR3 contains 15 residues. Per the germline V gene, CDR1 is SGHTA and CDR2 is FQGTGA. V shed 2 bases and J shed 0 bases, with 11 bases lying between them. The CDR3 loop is CASSLRAGYSYEQYF. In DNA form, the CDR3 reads TGTGCCAGCAGCTTACGGGCAGGGTACTCCTACGAGCAGTACTTC. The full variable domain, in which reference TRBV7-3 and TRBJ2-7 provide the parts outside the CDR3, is GAGVSQTPSNKVTEKGKYVELRCDPISGHTALYWYRQSLGQGPEFLIYFQGTGAADDSGLPNDRFFAVRPEGSVSTLKIQRTERGDSAVYLCASSLRAGYSYEQYFGPGTRLTVT.

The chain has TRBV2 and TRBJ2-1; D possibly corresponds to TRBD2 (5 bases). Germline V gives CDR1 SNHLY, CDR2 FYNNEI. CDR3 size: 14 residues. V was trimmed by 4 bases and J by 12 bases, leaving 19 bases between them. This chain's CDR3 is CASSGVPLVRGQFF. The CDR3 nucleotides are TGTGCCAGCAGTGGCGTCCCCTTAGTTCGGGGGCAGTTCTTC.

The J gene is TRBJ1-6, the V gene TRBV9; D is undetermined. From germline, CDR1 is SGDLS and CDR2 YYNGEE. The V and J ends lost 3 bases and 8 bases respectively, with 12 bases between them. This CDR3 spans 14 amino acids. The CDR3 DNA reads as TGTGCCAGCAGCGCTCGGGTGTTCGATTCACCCCTCCACTTT. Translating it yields CASSARVFDSPLHF.

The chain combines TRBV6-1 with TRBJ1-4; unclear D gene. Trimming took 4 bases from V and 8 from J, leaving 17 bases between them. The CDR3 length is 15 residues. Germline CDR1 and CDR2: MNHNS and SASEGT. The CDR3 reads CASSGQKREHEKLFF. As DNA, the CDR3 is TGTGCCAGCAGTGGTCAGAAACGAGAGCACGAAAAACTGTTTTTT.